This TCR beta chain stems from a study of blood T cell repertoires in COVID-19. Background on the study: Sites in the United States, Italy and Spain provided acute and convalescent COVID-19 samples. PBMCs, B-cell-depleted T cells, or T cells were the source of the cDNA or gDNA that made up the material.

Profiling relied on immunoSEQ multiplex PCR, and the TCRdb table lists in-frame clones only, not all of them. This sample has 200,000 to 250,000 clones, with less than 85% found just once. This CDR3 region has 16 residues. CDR1 SGHVS and CDR2 FNYEAQ come from the germline V gene. Germline trimming cut 1 base from V and 3 bases from J; bases unmatched to any gene: 4. Ages ranged from 18 to 89 years, with residence in approximately 23 US areas. The specimen sequenced was PBMCs or T cells enriched from blood (not recorded which). The sequence derives from a man between 60 and 75 years old who had recovered from COVID-19. This rearrangement joins TRBV7-6 to TRBJ2-1, with 9 positions matching TRBD1. The CDR3 DNA follows: TGTGCCAGCAGCTTAGTCCGGACAGGGGTCTACAATGAGCAGTTCTTC. Translated: CASSLVRTGVYNEQFF.